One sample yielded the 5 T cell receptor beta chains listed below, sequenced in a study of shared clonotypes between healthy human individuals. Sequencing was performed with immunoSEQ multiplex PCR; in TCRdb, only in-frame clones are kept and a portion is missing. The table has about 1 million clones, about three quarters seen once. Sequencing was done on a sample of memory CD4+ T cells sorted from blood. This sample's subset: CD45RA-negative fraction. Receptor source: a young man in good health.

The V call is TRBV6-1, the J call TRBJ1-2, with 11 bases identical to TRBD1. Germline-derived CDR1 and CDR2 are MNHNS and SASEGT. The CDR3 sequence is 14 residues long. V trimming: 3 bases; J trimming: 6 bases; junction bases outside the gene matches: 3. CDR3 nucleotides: TGTGCCAGCAGTGAGGGGACAGGGGGAGATGGCTACACCTTC. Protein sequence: CASSEGTGGDGYTF.

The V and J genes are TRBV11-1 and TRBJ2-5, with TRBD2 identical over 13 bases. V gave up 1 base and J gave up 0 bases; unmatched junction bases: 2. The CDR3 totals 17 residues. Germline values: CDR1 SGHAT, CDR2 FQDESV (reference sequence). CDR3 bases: TGTGCCAGCAGCTTAGGGACTAGCGGGGGCTACCAAGAGACCCAGTACTTC. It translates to CASSLGTSGGYQETQYF.

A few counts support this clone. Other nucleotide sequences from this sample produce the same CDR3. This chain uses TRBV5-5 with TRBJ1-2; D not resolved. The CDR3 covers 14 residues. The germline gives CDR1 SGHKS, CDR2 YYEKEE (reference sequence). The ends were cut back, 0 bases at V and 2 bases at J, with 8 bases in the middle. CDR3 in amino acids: CASSLAPANYGYTF. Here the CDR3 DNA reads TGTGCCAGCAGCTTGGCCCCGGCAAACTATGGCTACACCTTC.

The CDR3 DNA is TGTGCCAGCAGCCCTGGTGGGACTAGCGGCTACGAGCAGTACTTC. This codes for CASSPGGTSGYEQYF. The V call is TRBV7-3, the J call TRBJ2-7; 11 bases fit TRBD2. The CDR3 extends over 15 amino acids. V shed 5 bases and J 3 bases; nucleotides not matched to a gene: 6. Per the germline V gene, CDR1 is SGHTA and CDR2 is FQGTGA.

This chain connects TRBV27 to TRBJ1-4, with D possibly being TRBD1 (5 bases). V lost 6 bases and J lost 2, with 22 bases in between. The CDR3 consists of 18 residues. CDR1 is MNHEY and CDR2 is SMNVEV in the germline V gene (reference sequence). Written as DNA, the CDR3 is TGTGCCAGCAGCCAACGTGCTAGCGGGGGTTCCACTAATGAAAAACTGTTTTTT. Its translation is CASSQRASGGSTNEKLFF.